Sequencing of this T cell receptor beta chain was carried out in a study of T cells in Graves' hyperthyroidism and ophthalmopathy. Study findings and constraints: In simple terms, a model built on 13 V-J features told ophthalmopathy apart from stable hyperthyroidism. Blood also held most thyroid clonotypes expanded beyond 0.001.

There are a few counts of this clonotype. Its antigen is currently unknown. Amplified regions were TCR beta CDR3 sequences from RNA transcripts. A first-round RT-PCR of the TCR CDR3 used the HTBI primer set. MiXCR, run by TCRdb on the multiplex PCR reads, gives a single entry per CDR3 protein. The repertoire holds around 520,000 distinct CDR3 sequences, with around 14% as singletons. Diagnosis of hyperthyroidism was new in patients aged 18 to 65, and its duration was under 2 months. A roughly 10 ml volume of fresh peripheral blood provided the PBMCs. The TCR originated in a woman aged 18-30 years with Graves' hyperthyroidism. The sequenced sample was blood.

This CDR3 reads CATSGGEEQPQHF. The CDR3 nucleotides are TGTGCCACCAGTGGAGGGGAGGAACAGCCCCAGCATTTT. The chain carries TRBV24-1 and TRBJ1-5, with D tentatively TRBD1 (5 bases). V lost 5 bases to trimming and J lost 7 bases, with 11 bases between them. There are 13 residues in the CDR3. The germline CDR1 and CDR2 sequences are KGHDR and SFDVKD.